This TCR beta chain was identified in a study of CD4+ T cells in melanoma (dated by TCRdb to about 2022). About the investigation overall: The study investigated neoantigen-specific CD4+ T cells in human melanoma. Overall study outcomes, separate from this receptor: Neoantigen-specific CD4+ T cells were reported to be correlated with the function of CD8+ T cells, macrophages and B cells. According to the report, neoantigen-specific CD4+ T cells in melanoma displayed diverse differentiation states.

The donors were people with melanoma. Points on this clone: The antigen this receptor binds is unknown. Base qualities are not recorded, but no much larger clone differs from it by a single base.

Via the germline V gene, CDR1 is SGHTA and CDR2 FQGTGA. The CDR3 runs 16 residues from the cysteine to the phenylalanine. Only the CDR3 part of the read is kept: 48 bases, read in frame from the first base. The junction shows trimming of 4 bases on V and 4 bases on J, and the gene matches do not reach 4 bases of it. Libraries came from the immunoSEQ multiplex PCR assay. In its TCRdb copy, this immuneACCESS table keeps in-frame sequences only and misses some clones. Where compared with another copy, unresolved V genes explain less than half of these, and the others have no known cause. The sample includes around 100,000 clones, with about nine tenths observed a single time. In total, the top ten clones hold 3% to 4% of the sample.

Sequenced material: peripheral blood. The TCR originated in a human donor with melanoma. The chain couples TRBV7-3 to TRBJ2-3; TRBD2 fits 14 bases in the junction. CDR3 loop: CASSSGLAGAADTQYF. The DNA reads TGTGCCAGCAGCTCGGGACTAGCGGGAGCGGCAGATACGCAGTATTTT.